This T cell receptor (beta chain) was identified during a study of blood T cells in healthy people across ages. A second PCR of about 7 to 12 cycles used a sample-barcoded 5' primer and a J-beta primer mix. TCRdb fed the 5' RACE reads into MiXCR, producing one record per CDR3 protein. The sample records fewer than 650,000 distinct CDR3 sequences, roughly a quarter being singletons. The same data also contributed to another study, on T cells of mothers and their children. That work adds: The study sampled a few healthy Caucasian mothers and their six children.

Sequenced: blood. This sequence was found in a boy aged 2 to 10 in good health.

In DNA, the CDR3 is TGTGCCAGCAGTTACATTAGGGTTAGCGGGAGGTCCGGGGAGCTGTTTTTT. Residues: CASSYIRVSGRSGELFF. The chain is built from TRBV6-5 and TRBJ2-2, with 10 positions matching TRBD2. V dropped 2 bases and J dropped 6; count of bases not matched to a gene: 9. From germline, CDR1 is MNHEY and CDR2 SVGAGI. There are 17 residues in the CDR3.